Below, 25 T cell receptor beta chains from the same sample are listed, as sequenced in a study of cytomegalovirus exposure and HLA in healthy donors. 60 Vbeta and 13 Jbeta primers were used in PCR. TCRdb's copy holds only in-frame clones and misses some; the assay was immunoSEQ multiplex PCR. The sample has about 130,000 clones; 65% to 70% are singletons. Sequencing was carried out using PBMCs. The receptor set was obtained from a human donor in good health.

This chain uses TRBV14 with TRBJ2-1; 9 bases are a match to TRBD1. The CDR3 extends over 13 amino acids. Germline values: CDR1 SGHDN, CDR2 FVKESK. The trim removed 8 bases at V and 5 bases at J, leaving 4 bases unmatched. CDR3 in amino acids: CASSGTGNNEQFF. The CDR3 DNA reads TGTGCCAGCTCCGGGACAGGGAACAATGAGCAGTTCTTC.

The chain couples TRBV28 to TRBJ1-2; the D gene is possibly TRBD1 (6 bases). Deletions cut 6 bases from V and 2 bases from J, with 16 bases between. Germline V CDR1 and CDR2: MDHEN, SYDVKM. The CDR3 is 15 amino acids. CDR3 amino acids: CASSPAAGQNYGYTF. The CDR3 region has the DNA TGTGCCAGCAGCCCAGCCGCAGGACAGAACTATGGCTACACCTTC.

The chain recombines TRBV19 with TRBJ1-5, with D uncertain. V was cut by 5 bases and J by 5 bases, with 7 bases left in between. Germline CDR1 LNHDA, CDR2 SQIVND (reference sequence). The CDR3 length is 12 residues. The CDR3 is CASSSVDQPQHF. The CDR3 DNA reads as TGTGCCAGTAGTTCAGTCGATCAGCCCCAGCATTTT.

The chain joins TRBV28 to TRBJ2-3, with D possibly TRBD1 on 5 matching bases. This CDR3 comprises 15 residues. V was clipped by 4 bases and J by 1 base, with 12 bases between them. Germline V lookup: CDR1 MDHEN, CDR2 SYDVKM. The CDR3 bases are TGTGCCAGCAGTTCAAGGGGCACCGGCACAGATACGCAGTATTTT. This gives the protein CASSSRGTGTDTQYF.

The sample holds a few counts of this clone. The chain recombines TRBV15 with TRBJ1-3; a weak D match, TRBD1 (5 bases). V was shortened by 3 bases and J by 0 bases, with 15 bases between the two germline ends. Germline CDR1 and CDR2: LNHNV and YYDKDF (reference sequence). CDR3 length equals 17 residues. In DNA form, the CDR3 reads TGTGCCACCAGCAGGAACAAAGGGGAATTCTCTGGAAACACCATATATTTT. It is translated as CATSRNKGEFSGNTIYF.

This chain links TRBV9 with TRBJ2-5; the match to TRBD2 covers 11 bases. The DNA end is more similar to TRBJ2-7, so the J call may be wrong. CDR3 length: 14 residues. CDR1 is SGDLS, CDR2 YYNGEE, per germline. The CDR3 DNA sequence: TGTGCCAGCAGCGTAGCTAGCGGGAGGTTCGAGCAGTACTTC. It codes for CASSVASGRFEQYF.

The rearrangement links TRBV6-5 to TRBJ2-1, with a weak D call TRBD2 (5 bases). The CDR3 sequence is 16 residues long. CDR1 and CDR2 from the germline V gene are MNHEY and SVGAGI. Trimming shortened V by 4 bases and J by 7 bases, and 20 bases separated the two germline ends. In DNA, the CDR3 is TGTGCCAGCAGTTCCCCCCTTGCAGCGGCGGATAATGAGCAGTTCTTC. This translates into CASSSPLAAADNEQFF.

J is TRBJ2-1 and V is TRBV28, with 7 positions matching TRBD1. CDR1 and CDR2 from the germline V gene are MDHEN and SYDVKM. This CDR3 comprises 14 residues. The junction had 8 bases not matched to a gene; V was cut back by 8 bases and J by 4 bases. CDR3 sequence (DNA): TGTGCCAGCCAGCAGTGGGGACAGTACAATGAGCAGTTCTTC. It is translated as CASQQWGQYNEQFF.

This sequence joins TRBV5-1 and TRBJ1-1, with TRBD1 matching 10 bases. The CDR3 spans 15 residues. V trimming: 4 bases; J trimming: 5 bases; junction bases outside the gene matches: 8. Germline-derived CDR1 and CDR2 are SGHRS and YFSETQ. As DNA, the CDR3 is TGCGCCAGCAGCCGACTGACAGGGGGCGGAACTGAAGCTTTCTTT. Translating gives CASSRLTGGGTEAFF.

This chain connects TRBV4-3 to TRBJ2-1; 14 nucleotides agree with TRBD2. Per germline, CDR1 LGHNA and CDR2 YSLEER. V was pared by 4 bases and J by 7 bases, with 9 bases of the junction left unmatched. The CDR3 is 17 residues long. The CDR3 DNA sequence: TGCGCCAGCAGCCCCCATGGGACTAGCGGGAGTTGGAATGAGCAGTTCTTC. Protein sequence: CASSPHGTSGSWNEQFF.

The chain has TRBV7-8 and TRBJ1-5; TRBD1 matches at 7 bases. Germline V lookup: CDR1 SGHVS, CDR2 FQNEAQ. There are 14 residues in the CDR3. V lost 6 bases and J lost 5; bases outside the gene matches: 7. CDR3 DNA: TGTGCCAGCAGGCCCGGGACAGCCGATCAGCCCCAGCATTTT. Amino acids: CASRPGTADQPQHF.

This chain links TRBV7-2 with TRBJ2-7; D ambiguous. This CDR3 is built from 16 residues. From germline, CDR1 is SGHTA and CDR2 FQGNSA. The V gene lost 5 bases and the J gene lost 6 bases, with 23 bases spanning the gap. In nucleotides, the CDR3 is TGTGCCAGCAGCCCAATTGGTGAACTCGCGGCTTCCGAGCAGTACTTC. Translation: CASSPIGELAASEQYF.

The CDR3 nucleotides read TGTGCCAGCAGAGTAGCGGGAGGGTCCTTATATTACGAGCAGTACTTC. This encodes CASRVAGGSLYYEQYF. This chain links TRBV2 with TRBJ2-7; 11 bases align to TRBD2. J gave up 4 bases and V 6 bases, and 11 bases lay outside the gene matches. Germline V gives CDR1 SNHLY, CDR2 FYNNEI. The CDR3 is 16 amino acids.

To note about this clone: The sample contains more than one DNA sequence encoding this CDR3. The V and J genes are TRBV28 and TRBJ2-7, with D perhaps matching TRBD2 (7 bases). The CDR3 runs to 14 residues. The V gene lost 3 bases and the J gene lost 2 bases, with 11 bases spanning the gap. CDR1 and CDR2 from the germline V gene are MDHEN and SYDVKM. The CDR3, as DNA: TGTGCCAGCAGTTTGGGAGGGGGTGCCTACGAGCAGTACTTC. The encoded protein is CASSLGGGAYEQYF.

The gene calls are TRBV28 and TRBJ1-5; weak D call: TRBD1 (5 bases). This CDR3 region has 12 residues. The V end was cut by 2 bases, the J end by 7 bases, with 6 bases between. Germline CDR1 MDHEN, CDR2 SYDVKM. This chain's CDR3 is CASSLQGQPQHF. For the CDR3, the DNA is TGTGCCAGCAGTTTACAGGGACAGCCCCAGCATTTT.

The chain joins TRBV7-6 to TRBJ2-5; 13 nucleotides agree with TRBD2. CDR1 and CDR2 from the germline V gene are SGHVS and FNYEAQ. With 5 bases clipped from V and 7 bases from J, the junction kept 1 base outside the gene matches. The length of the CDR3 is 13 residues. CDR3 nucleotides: TGTGCCAGCAGCACTAGCGGGAGGGGGACCCAGTACTTC. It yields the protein CASSTSGRGTQYF.

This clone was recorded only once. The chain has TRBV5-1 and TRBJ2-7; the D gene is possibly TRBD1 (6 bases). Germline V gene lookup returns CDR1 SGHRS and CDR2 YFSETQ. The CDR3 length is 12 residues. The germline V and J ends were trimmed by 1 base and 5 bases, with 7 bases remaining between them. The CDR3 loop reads CASSLSGDEQYF. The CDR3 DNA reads TGCGCCAGCAGCTTGTCAGGGGACGAGCAGTACTTC.

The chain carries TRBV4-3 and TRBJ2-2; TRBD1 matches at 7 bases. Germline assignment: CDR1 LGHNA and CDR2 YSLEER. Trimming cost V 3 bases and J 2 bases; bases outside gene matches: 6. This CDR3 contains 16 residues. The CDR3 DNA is TGCGCCAGCAGCCACACGGACAGGAGAAACACCGGGGAGCTGTTTTTT. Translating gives CASSHTDRRNTGELFF.

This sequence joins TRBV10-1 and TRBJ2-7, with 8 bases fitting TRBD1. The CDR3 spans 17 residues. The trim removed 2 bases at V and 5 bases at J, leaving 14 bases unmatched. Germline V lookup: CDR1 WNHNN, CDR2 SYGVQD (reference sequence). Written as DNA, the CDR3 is TGCGCCAGCAGTGAGCGGCCCCTCCGGGACAGGACGAACGAGCAGTACTTC. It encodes CASSERPLRDRTNEQYF.

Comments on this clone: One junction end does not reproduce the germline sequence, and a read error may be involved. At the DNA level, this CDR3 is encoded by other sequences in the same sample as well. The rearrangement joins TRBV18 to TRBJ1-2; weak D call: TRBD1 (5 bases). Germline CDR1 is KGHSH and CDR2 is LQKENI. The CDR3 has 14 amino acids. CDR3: CASSPAQGRYGYTF. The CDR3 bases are TGTGCTAGCTCACCGGCTCAGGGTCGCTATGGCTACACCTTC.

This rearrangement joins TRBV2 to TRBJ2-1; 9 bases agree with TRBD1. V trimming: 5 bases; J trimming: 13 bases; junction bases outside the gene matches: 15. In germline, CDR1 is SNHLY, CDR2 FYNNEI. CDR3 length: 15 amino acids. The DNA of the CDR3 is TGTGCCAGCAGTCGCCAACAGGGGGCAGGGGGGACCCAGTTCTTC. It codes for CASSRQQGAGGTQFF.

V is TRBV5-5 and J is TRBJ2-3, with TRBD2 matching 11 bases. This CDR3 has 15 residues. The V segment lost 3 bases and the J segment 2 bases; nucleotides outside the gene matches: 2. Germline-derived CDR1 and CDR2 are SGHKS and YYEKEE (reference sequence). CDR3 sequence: CASSSSGRYTDTQYF. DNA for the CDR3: TGTGCCAGCAGCTCTAGCGGGAGGTACACAGATACGCAGTATTTT.

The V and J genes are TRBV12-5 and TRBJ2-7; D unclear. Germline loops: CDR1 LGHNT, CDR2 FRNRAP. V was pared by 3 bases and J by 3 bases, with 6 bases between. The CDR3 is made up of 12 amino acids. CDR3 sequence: CASGLGDYEQYF. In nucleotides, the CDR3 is TGTGCTAGTGGTTTAGGAGACTACGAGCAGTACTTC. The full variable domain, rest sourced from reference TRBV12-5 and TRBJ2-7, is DARVTQTPRHKVTEMGQEVTMRCQPILGHNTVFWYRQTMMQGLELLAYFRNRAPLDDSGMPKDRFSAEMPDATLATLKIQPSEPRDSAVYFCASGLGDYEQYFGPGTRLTVT.

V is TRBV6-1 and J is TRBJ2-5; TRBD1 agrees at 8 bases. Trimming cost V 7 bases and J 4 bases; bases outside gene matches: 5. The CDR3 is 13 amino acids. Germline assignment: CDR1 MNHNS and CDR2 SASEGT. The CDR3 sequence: CASNQGARETQYF. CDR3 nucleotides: TGTGCCAGCAACCAGGGGGCCCGAGAGACCCAGTACTTC.

CDR3 region: CASREGALTTDTQYF. The CDR3 DNA is TGTGCCAGCAGGGAGGGGGCACTCACTACAGATACGCAGTATTTT. The chain links TRBV5-6 to TRBJ2-3, with a possible D match to TRBD1 (7 bases). Germline lookup yields CDR1 SGHDT and CDR2 YYEEEE. Trimming shortened V by 5 bases and J by 3 bases, and 16 bases separated the two germline ends. This CDR3 comprises 15 residues.